This T cell receptor (beta chain) was retrieved from a study of shared T cell receptors in the human thymus. This CDR3 is 15 amino acids long. J was trimmed by 2 bases and V by 3 bases; bases with no gene match: 9. In germline, CDR1 is SQVTM, CDR2 ANQGSEA. The assay was immunoSEQ multiplex PCR, and TCRdb's table has in-frame clones only and misses some. The table has under 700,000 clones, 70% to 80% seen once. The same data also contributed to another study, on human thymus T cells. From that report: Related studies found that unrelated individuals share highly overlapping thymic repertoires.

This TCR derives from a boy under two years old with a congenital heart defect. The sequenced material came from thymocytes. The rearrangement joins TRBV29-1 to TRBJ2-5; 7 bases agree with TRBD2. DNA for the CDR3: TGCAGCGTTGAGGCTAGCGGCCAAAAGCAAGAGACCCAGTACTTC. Its translation: CSVEASGQKQETQYF.